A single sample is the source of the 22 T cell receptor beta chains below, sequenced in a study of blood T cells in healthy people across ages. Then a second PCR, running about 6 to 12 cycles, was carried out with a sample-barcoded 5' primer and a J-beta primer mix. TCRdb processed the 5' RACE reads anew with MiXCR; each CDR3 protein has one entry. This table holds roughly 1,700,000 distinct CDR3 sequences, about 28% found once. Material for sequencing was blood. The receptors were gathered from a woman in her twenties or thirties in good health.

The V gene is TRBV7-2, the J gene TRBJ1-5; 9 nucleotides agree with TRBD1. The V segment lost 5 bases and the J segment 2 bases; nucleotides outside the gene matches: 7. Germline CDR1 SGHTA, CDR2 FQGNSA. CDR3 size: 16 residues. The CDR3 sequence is CASSPNRGRGNQPQHF. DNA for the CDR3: TGTGCCAGCAGCCCCAACAGGGGGCGAGGCAATCAGCCCCAGCATTTT. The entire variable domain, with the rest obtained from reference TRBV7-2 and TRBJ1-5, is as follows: GAGVSQSPSNKVTEKGKDVELRCDPISGHTALYWYRQSLGQGLEFLIYFQGNSAPDKSGLPSDRFSAERTGGSVSTLTIQRTQQEDSAVYLCASSPNRGRGNQPQHFGDGTRLSIL.

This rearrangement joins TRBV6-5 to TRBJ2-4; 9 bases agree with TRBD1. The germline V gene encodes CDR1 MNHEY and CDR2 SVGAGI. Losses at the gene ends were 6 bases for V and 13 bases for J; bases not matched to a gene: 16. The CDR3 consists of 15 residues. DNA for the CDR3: TGTGCCAGCAGCCCCTCCGGGACAGGGAATAATGAGCAGTACTTC. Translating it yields CASSPSGTGNNEQYF.

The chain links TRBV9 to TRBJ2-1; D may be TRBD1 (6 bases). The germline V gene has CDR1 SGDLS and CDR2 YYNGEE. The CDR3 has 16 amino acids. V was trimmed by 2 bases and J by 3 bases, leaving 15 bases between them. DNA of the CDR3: TGTGCCAGCAGCGTGGACAGAAGGAGCTACTACAATGAGCAGTTCTTC. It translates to CASSVDRRSYYNEQFF.

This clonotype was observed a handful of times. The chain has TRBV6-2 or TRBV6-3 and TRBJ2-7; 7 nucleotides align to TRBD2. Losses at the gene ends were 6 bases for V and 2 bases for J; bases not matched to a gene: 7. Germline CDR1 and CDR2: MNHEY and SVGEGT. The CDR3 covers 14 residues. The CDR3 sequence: CASSQRRGTYEQYF. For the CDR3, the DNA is TGTGCCAGCAGCCAACGGCGGGGGACCTACGAGCAGTACTTC.

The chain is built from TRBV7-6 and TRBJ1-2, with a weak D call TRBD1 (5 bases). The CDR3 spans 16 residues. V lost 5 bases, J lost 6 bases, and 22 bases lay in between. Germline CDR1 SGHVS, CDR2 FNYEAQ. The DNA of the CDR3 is TGTGCCAGCAGCCCCGAACGGGGACTGCAGCTGGATGGCTACACCTTC. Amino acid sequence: CASSPERGLQLDGYTF.

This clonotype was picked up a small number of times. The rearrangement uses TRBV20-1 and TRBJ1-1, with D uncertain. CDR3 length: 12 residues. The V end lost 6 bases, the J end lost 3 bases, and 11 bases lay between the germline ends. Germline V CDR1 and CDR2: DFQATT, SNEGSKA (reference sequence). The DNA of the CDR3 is TGCAGTGCCCCACACCGGGACACTGAAGCTTTCTTT. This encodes CSAPHRDTEAFF.

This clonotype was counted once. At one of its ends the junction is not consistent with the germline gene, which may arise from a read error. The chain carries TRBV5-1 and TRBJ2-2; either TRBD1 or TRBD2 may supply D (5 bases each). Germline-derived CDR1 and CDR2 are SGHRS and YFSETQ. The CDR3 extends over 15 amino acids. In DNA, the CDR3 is TGCGCCAGCAGCTCGCAGGGCGAGAACACCGGGGAGCGGTTTTTT. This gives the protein CASSSQGENTGERFF.

CDR3 sequence: CASSALAVGRNEQFF. The CDR3 nucleotides read TGTGCCAGCAGCGCTCTAGCGGTAGGAAGGAATGAGCAGTTCTTC. The chain recombines TRBV9 with TRBJ2-1, with TRBD2 matching over 7 bases. In germline, CDR1 is SGDLS, CDR2 YYNGEE. Trimming removed 3 bases from V and 7 bases from J; junction bases left unmatched: 10. There are 15 residues in the CDR3.

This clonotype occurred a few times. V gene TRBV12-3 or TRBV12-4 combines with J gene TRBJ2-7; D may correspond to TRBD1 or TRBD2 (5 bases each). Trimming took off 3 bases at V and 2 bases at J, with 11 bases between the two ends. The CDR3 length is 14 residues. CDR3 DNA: TGTGCCAGCAGTTTGAGGGAGACAGCCTACGAGCAGTACTTC. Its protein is CASSLRETAYEQYF.

The CDR3 spells CASSLNQGGGTDTQYF. CDR3 bases: TGTGCCAGCAGTTTAAACCAGGGGGGAGGCACAGATACGCAGTATTTT. The rearrangement joins TRBV27 to TRBJ2-3, with D perhaps TRBD1 (7 bases). The V end lost 2 bases, the J end lost 1 base, and 13 bases lay between the germline ends. The germline CDR1 and CDR2 sequences are MNHEY and SMNVEV (reference sequence). The CDR3 contains 16 residues.

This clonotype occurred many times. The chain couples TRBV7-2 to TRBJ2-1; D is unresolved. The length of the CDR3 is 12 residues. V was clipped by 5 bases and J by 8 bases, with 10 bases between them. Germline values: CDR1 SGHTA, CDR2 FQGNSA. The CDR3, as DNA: TGTGCCAGCAGCCCAAATTCCCATGAGCAGTTCTTC. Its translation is CASSPNSHEQFF. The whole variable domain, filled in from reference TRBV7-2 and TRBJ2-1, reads GAGVSQSPSNKVTEKGKDVELRCDPISGHTALYWYRQSLGQGLEFLIYFQGNSAPDKSGLPSDRFSAERTGGSVSTLTIQRTQQEDSAVYLCASSPNSHEQFFGPGTRLTVL.

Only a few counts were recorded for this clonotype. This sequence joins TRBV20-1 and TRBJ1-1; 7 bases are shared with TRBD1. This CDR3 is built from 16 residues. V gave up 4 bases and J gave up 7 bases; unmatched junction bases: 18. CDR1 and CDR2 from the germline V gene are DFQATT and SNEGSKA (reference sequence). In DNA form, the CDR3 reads TGCAGTGCTACCCCCTGGGAGGGGACAGCGAAACTTGAAGCTTTCTTT. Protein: CSATPWEGTAKLEAFF.

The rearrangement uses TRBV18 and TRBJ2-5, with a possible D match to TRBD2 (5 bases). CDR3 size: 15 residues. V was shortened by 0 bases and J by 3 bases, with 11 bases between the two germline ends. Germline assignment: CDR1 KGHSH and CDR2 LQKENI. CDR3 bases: TGTGCCAGCTCACCACCGAGCCGGGGAGAAGAGACCCAGTACTTC. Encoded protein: CASSPPSRGEETQYF.

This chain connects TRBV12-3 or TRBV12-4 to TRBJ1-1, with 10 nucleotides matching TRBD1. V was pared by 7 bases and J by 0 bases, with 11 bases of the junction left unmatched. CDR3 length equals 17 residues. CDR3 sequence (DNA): TGTGCCAGCACTAATGACAGGGGGCTTTCAATGAACACTGAAGCTTTCTTT. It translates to CASTNDRGLSMNTEAFF.

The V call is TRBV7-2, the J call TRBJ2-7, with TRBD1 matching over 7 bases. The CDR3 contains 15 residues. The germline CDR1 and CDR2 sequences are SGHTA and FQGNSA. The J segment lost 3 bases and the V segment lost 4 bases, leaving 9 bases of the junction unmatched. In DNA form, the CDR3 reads TGTGCCAGCAGCTCAACTCGGGACAGACTCTACGAGCAGTACTTC. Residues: CASSSTRDRLYEQYF.

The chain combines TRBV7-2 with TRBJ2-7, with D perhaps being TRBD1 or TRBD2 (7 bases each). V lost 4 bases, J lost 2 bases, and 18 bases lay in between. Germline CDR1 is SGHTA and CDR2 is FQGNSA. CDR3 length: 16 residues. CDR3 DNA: TGTGCCAGCAGCTCCTCAGGGGGGGGAGCGGCCTACGAGCAGTACTTC. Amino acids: CASSSSGGGAAYEQYF. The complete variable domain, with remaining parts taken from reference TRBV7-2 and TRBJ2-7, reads GAGVSQSPSNKVTEKGKDVELRCDPISGHTALYWYRQSLGQGLEFLIYFQGNSAPDKSGLPSDRFSAERTGGSVSTLTIQRTQQEDSAVYLCASSSSGGGAAYEQYFGPGTRLTVT.

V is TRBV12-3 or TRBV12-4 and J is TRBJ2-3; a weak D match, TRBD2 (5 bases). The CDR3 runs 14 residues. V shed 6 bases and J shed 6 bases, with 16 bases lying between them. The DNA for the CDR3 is TGTGCCAGCAGCAGTGGACTGCACGCGGATACGCAGTATTTT. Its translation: CASSSGLHADTQYF.

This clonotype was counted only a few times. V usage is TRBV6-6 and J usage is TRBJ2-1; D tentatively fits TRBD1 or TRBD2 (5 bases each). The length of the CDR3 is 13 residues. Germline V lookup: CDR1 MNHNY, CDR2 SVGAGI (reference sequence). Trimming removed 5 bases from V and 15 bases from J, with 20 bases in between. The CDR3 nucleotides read TGTGCCAGCAGTGAGACCGGGACCTCTTCCCGGTTCTTC. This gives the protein CASSETGTSSRFF.

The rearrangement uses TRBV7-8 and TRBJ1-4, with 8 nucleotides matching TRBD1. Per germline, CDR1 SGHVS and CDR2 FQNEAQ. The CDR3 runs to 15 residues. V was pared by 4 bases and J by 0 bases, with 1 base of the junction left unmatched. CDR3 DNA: TGTGCCAGCAGCTCACAGGGGGCAACTAATGAAAAACTGTTTTTT. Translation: CASSSQGATNEKLFF.

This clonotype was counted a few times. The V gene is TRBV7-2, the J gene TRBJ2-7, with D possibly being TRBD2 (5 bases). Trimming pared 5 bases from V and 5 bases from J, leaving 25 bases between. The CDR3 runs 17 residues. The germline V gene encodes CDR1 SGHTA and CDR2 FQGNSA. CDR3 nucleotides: TGTGCCAGCAGCCCACGTCCCCTAGCTCGGGCGGTGAACGAGCAGTACTTC. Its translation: CASSPRPLARAVNEQYF.

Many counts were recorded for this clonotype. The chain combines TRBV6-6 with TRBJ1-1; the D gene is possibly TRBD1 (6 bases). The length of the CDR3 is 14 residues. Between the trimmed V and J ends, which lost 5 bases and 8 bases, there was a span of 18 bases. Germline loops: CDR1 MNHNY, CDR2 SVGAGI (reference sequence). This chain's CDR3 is CASSTAAADSEAFF. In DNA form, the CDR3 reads TGTGCCAGCAGTACCGCCGCCGCGGACAGCGAAGCTTTCTTT.

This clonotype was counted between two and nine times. The CDR3 DNA sequence: TGTGCCACCTCCGAAGGTTCTTCAACAGATACGCAGTATTTT. Amino acids: CATSEGSSTDTQYF. The V gene is TRBV15, the J gene TRBJ2-3; D ambiguous. The CDR3 length is 14 residues. V dropped 8 bases and J dropped 3 bases, with 15 bases sitting between them. In germline, CDR1 is LNHNV, CDR2 YYDKDF (reference sequence).